A single sample is the source of the 26 T cell receptor beta chains below, sequenced in a study of spatial heterogeneity in lung cancer. Time point of the sample: blood at routine non-recurrence follow-up after resection. Whole RNA was taken from tumor, nontumor lung or frozen PBMC; it was then sequenced unsorted. TCRdb reanalysed the 5' RACE reads using MiXCR and keeps one entry per CDR3 protein. The sample has about 120,000 distinct CDR3 sequences, less than 15% seen once. This specimen was PBMCs, taken at follow-up. The receptors here all came from a male donor with early-stage non-small cell lung cancer.

This clonotype was seen more than once but under ten times. The chain uses TRBV2 and TRBJ2-7; D tentatively fits TRBD1 or TRBD2 (5 bases each). The CDR3 loop spans 14 amino acids. Germline CDR1 reads SNHLY; CDR2 reads FYNNEI. Deletions cut 8 bases from V and 3 bases from J, with 17 bases between. The CDR3 sequence is CASVIPERGYEQYF. The CDR3, as DNA: TGTGCCAGCGTCATTCCAGAGAGGGGCTACGAGCAGTACTTC.

The chain combines TRBV20-1 with TRBJ1-2; weak D call: TRBD1 (5 bases). This CDR3 comprises 15 residues. Looked up from germline, CDR1 is DFQATT and CDR2 is SNEGSKA (reference sequence). V gave up 3 bases and J gave up 3 bases, with 17 bases separating them. This chain's CDR3 is CSASGLPGLDYGYTF. CDR3 DNA sequence: TGCAGTGCTAGTGGGCTGCCAGGGTTGGACTATGGCTACACCTTC.

The CDR3 sequence: CATSRDPRESGQETQYF. The CDR3 DNA reads as TGTGCCACCAGCAGAGATCCCAGGGAGAGCGGGCAAGAGACCCAGTACTTC. This chain joins TRBV15 and TRBJ2-5; maybe TRBD2 (6 bases). V was trimmed by 0 bases and J by 2 bases, leaving 16 bases between them. The CDR3 is made up of 17 amino acids. Germline lookup yields CDR1 LNHNV and CDR2 YYDKDF (reference sequence).

This clonotype has a handful of counts. The gene calls are TRBV7-3 and TRBJ2-3, with 11 bases aligning to TRBD1. The ends lost 4 bases at V and 2 bases at J; junction bases unmatched: 2. The CDR3 is 15 residues long. Germline loops: CDR1 SGHTA, CDR2 FQGTGA. The CDR3 sequence is CASSSGQGATDTQYF. The CDR3 region has the DNA TGTGCCAGCAGCTCCGGACAGGGGGCCACAGATACGCAGTATTTT.

In this sample, this clonotype turned up many times. The chain has TRBV27 and TRBJ2-7; no firm D call. The CDR3 is 11 residues long. Germline CDR1 is MNHEY and CDR2 is SMNVEV (reference sequence). The V gene lost 3 bases and the J gene lost 7 bases, with 7 bases spanning the gap. The CDR3 nucleotides are TGTGCCAGCAGTTTTCTGGGAGAGCAGTACTTC. Its protein product is CASSFLGEQYF.

This clonotype came up a few times. This chain uses TRBV18 with TRBJ1-1, with D perhaps matching TRBD1 (6 bases). Per the germline V gene, CDR1 is KGHSH and CDR2 is LQKENI. This CDR3 contains 14 residues. V lost 3 bases, J lost 8 bases, and 16 bases lay in between. The CDR3 bases are TGTGCCAGCTCACCCTCAACAGGGACTTCAGAAGCTTTCTTT. Translating gives CASSPSTGTSEAFF.

The rearrangement links TRBV11-2 to TRBJ2-7; tentative D call: TRBD1 (6 bases). V lost 1 base and J 3 bases, leaving 10 bases between the germline ends. The V gene's germline CDR1 is SGHAT and CDR2 FQNNGV. The CDR3 contains 14 residues. CDR3 loop: CASSLATGYYEQYF. DNA for the CDR3: TGTGCCAGCAGCTTAGCGACAGGCTACTACGAGCAGTACTTC. The whole variable domain, remainder taken from reference TRBV11-2 and TRBJ2-7, is EAGVAQSPRYKIIEKRQSVAFWCNPISGHATLYWYQQILGQGPKLLIQFQNNGVVDDSQLPKDRFSAERLKGVDSTLKIQPAKLEDSAVYLCASSLATGYYEQYFGPGTRLTVT.

This clonotype has more than one count but fewer than ten. The V and J genes are TRBV5-1 and TRBJ2-5; a possible D gene is TRBD1 (6 bases). The length of the CDR3 is 13 residues. Germline CDR1 SGHRS, CDR2 YFSETQ. The ends were cut back, 4 bases at V and 5 bases at J, with 12 bases in the middle. As DNA, the CDR3 is TGCGCCAGCAGCCCACAGGGCGGGGAGACCCAGTACTTC. Translating it yields CASSPQGGETQYF.

The rearrangement links TRBV2 to TRBJ2-2; TRBD2 aligns across 8 bases. Trimming removed 1 base from V and 2 bases from J; junction bases left unmatched: 9. The germline V gene has CDR1 SNHLY and CDR2 FYNNEI. This CDR3 spans 18 amino acids. CDR3 amino acids: CASSEVLAVKRNTGELFF. In DNA form, the CDR3 reads TGTGCCAGCAGTGAAGTACTAGCGGTGAAACGTAACACCGGGGAGCTGTTTTTT.

This chain links TRBV6-1 with TRBJ2-7; no firm D call. The germline V gene has CDR1 MNHNS and CDR2 SASEGT. Deletions cut 2 bases from V and 3 bases from J, with 5 bases between. The CDR3 is made up of 12 amino acids. CDR3 bases: TGTGCCAGCAGTGAACGAGGCTACGAGCAGTACTTC. Amino acids: CASSERGYEQYF.

This chain connects TRBV27 to TRBJ2-5; no definite D call. Trimming stripped 5 bases from V and 5 bases from J, with 15 bases between. Germline CDR1 MNHEY, CDR2 SMNVEV (reference sequence). CDR3 size: 14 residues. The CDR3 sequence is CASSARVRRETQYF. The CDR3 DNA sequence: TGTGCCAGCAGTGCTAGAGTTCGGCGTGAGACCCAGTACTTC.

This clonotype was picked up a small number of times. The chain uses TRBV7-2 and TRBJ1-1, with 8 bases lining up with TRBD1. The ends lost 6 bases at V and 4 bases at J; junction bases unmatched: 4. Germline assignment: CDR1 SGHTA and CDR2 FQGNSA. This CDR3 region has 13 residues. The CDR3: CASRRQGSTEAFF. CDR3 bases: TGTGCCAGCAGACGACAGGGGTCCACTGAAGCTTTCTTT.

V gene TRBV5-1 combines with J gene TRBJ2-5, with 7 nucleotides matching TRBD2. V shed 1 base, J shed 5 bases, and the junction held 11 bases outside the gene matches. CDR1 and CDR2 from the germline V gene are SGHRS and YFSETQ. The CDR3 runs to 16 residues. The CDR3 region has the DNA TGCGCCAGCAGCTTGATGGGGCTAGCGGCGAGGGAGACCCAGTACTTC. Its protein product is CASSLMGLAARETQYF.

This clonotype was seen only a few times. The CDR3 DNA sequence: TGTGCCAGCAGTCCGATCTCCGGACAGAGAAATCAGCCCCAGCATTTT. Its translation is CASSPISGQRNQPQHF. The V call is TRBV6-5, the J call TRBJ1-5; the D gene is possibly TRBD1 (6 bases). V was pared by 5 bases and J by 4 bases, with 18 bases between. CDR1 is MNHEY, CDR2 SVGAGI, per germline. The CDR3 runs 16 residues.

This clonotype was detected many times. CDR3 amino acids: CSARDTSGYTGELFF. For the CDR3, the DNA is TGCAGTGCTAGAGACACTAGCGGATACACCGGGGAGCTGTTTTTT. The chain is built from TRBV20-1 and TRBJ2-2; 8 positions match TRBD2. Germline V gene data show CDR1 as DFQATT and CDR2 as SNEGSKA (reference sequence). Losses at the gene ends were 0 bases for V and 3 bases for J; bases not matched to a gene: 3. The CDR3 sequence is 15 residues long.

This sequence joins TRBV5-1 and TRBJ2-7; D is possibly TRBD1 (6 bases). V was shortened by 4 bases and J by 1 base, with 15 bases between the two germline ends. There are 15 residues in the CDR3. The V gene's germline CDR1 is SGHRS and CDR2 YFSETQ. In DNA, the CDR3 is TGCGCCAGCAGCGGCCGGGACACTCTTTCCTACGAGCAGTACTTC. It specifies CASSGRDTLSYEQYF.

This clonotype was seen at least ten times. The chain links TRBV7-3 to TRBJ1-1; D is ambiguous. This CDR3 is built from 13 residues. V lost 3 bases and J 1 base, leaving 6 bases between the germline ends. CDR1 and CDR2 from the germline V gene are SGHTA and FQGTGA. CDR3 residues: CASSFAGNTEAFF. In nucleotides, the CDR3 is TGTGCCAGCAGCTTCGCGGGGAACACTGAAGCTTTCTTT.

This clonotype showed up just a few times. The V call is TRBV7-2, the J call TRBJ2-6; D gene unclear. The CDR3 has 13 residues. Germline V gives CDR1 SGHTA, CDR2 FQGNSA. Trimming removed 4 bases from V and 8 bases from J, with 9 bases in between. CDR3 in amino acids: CASSSPVSNVLTF. The CDR3 DNA sequence: TGTGCCAGCAGCTCACCGGTTTCCAACGTCCTGACTTTC. The full variable domain, completed using reference TRBV7-2 and TRBJ2-6, is GAGVSQSPSNKVTEKGKDVELRCDPISGHTALYWYRQSLGQGLEFLIYFQGNSAPDKSGLPSDRFSAERTGGSVSTLTIQRTQQEDSAVYLCASSSPVSNVLTFGAGSRLTVL.

The gene calls are TRBV12-3 or TRBV12-4 and TRBJ1-2; 8 bases fit TRBD1. This CDR3 comprises 16 residues. With 5 bases clipped from V and 2 bases from J, the junction kept 10 bases outside the gene matches. The CDR3 DNA reads TGTGCCAGCAGTCGCTCCGGACAGGGACAGAACTATGGCTACACCTTC. Protein sequence: CASSRSGQGQNYGYTF.

This clonotype was seen repeatedly, ten times or more. V is TRBV28 and J is TRBJ2-3; D tentatively fits TRBD1 or TRBD2 (5 bases each). Germline V gene data show CDR1 as MDHEN and CDR2 as SYDVKM. With 3 bases removed from V and 3 bases from J, the gap between germline ends came to 13 bases. The CDR3 is 15 amino acids. CDR3 sequence reads: CASSFLTRGTDTQYF. The CDR3 DNA follows: TGTGCCAGCAGTTTCTTGACGAGGGGTACAGATACGCAGTATTTT.

The chain couples TRBV4-1 to TRBJ2-2, with 9 bases fitting TRBD1. In germline, CDR1 is MGHRA, CDR2 YSYEKL. V lost 6 bases, J lost 4 bases, and 9 bases stayed unmatched. This CDR3 region has 16 residues. The CDR3 DNA sequence: TGCGCCAGCAGGCAGGAAGGACAGGGGTCCACCGGGGAGCTGTTTTTT. This codes for CASRQEGQGSTGELFF.

The V and J genes are TRBV13 and TRBJ1-1; D gene ambiguous. CDR1 and CDR2 (germline): PRHDT, FYEKMQ (reference sequence). The CDR3 sequence is 14 residues long. Trimming left V 7 bases short and J 1 base short, with 13 bases between. In DNA form, the CDR3 reads TGTGCCAGCACCTTTTGGGCCAGGAACACTGAAGCTTTCTTT. Residues: CASTFWARNTEAFF.

Turning to this clonotype: Since a much larger clone is just one base distant, this may be a read error. The chain carries TRBV5-5 and TRBJ2-1; 7 bases match TRBD1. The J segment lost 4 bases and the V segment lost 7 bases, leaving 8 bases of the junction unmatched. In germline, CDR1 is SGHKS, CDR2 YYEKEE (reference sequence). The CDR3 loop spans 14 amino acids. The CDR3: CASFGTASYNEQFF. The CDR3, as DNA: TGTGCCAGCTTCGGGACAGCGAGTTACAATGAGCAGTTCTTC. Complete variable domain (other parts from reference TRBV5-5 and TRBJ2-1): DAGVTQSPTHLIKTRGQQVTLRCSPISGHKSVSWYQQVLGQGPQFIFQYYEKEERGRGNFPDRFSARQFPNYSSELNVNALLLGDSALYLCASFGTASYNEQFFGPGTRLTVL.

The V call is TRBV7-2, the J call TRBJ1-4; possible D gene TRBD1, 5 bases. V gave up 4 bases and J gave up 8 bases, with 11 bases separating them. CDR3 size: 13 residues. Germline CDR1 SGHTA, CDR2 FQGNSA. Written as DNA, the CDR3 is TGTGCCAGCAGCTCCTGGGGCGACGAAAAACTGTTTTTT. The encoded protein is CASSSWGDEKLFF.

This clonotype was recorded at least ten times. The chain couples TRBV28 to TRBJ2-5; 8 nucleotides agree with TRBD2. Germline-derived CDR1 and CDR2 are MDHEN and SYDVKM. The V gene end was trimmed by 5 bases and the J gene end by 4 bases; junction bases not matched to a gene: 6. CDR3 size: 14 residues. CDR3 sequence reads: CASSAAGGRETQYF. In DNA form, the CDR3 reads TGTGCCAGCAGTGCCGCGGGGGGACGAGAGACCCAGTACTTC.

This clonotype occurred a few times. The chain carries TRBV20-1 and TRBJ1-5, with TRBD1 as a possible D gene (5 bases). V gave up 6 bases and J gave up 3 bases, with 24 bases separating them. The germline V gene has CDR1 DFQATT and CDR2 SNEGSKA (reference sequence). This CDR3 is 17 amino acids long. CDR3: CSAQSKTATFSNQPQHF. DNA of the CDR3: TGCAGTGCACAGTCGAAGACAGCTACATTTTCCAATCAGCCCCAGCATTTT.